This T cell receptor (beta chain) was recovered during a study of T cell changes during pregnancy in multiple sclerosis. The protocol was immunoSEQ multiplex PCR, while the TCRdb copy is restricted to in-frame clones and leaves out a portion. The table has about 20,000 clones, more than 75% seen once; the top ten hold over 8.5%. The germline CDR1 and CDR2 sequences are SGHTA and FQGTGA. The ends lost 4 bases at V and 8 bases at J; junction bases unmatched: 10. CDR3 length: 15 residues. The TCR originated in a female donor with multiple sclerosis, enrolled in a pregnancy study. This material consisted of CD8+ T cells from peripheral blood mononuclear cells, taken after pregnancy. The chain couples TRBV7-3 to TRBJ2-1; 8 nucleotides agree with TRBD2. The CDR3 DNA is TGTGCCAGCAGCTCAAGACTAGCGAGGGGCTATGAGCAGTTCTTC. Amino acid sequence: CASSSRLARGYEQFF.